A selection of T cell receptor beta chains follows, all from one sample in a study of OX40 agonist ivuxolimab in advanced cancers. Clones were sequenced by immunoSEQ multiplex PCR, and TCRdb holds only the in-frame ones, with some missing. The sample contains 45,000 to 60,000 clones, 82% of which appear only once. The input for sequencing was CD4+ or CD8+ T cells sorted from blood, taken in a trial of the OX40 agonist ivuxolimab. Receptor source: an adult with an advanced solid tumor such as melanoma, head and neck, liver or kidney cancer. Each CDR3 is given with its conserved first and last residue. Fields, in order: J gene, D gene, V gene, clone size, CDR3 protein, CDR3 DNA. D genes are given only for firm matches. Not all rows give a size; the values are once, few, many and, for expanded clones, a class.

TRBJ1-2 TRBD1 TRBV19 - CASSIWGTGGKGYGYTF TGTGCCAGTAGTATTTGGGGGACAGGGGGCAAGGGGTATGGCTACACCTTC
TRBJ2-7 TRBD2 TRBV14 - CASSQALPGLAYEQYF TGTGCCAGCAGCCAAGCCCTCCCGGGACTAGCCTACGAGCAGTACTTC
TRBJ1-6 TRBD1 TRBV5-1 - CASSLGQGLSFGPLHF TGCGCCAGCAGCTTAGGACAGGGGCTTTCGTTTGGCCCCCTCCACTTT
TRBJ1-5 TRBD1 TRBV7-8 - CASSPRGGDSNQPQHF TGTGCCAGCAGCCCCAGGGGGGGAGATAGCAATCAGCCCCAGCATTTT
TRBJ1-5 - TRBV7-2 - CASSWTTSNQPQHF TGTGCCAGCAGCTGGACCACTAGCAATCAGCCCCAGCATTTT
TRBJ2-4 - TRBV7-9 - CASSDRDAIQYF TGTGCCAGCAGCGACCGGGACGCAATTCAGTACTTC
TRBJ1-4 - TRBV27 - CASSLIRGSEKLFF TGTGCCAGCAGTTTAATCAGGGGATCTGAAAAACTGTTTTTT
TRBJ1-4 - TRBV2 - CASSQDRATNEKLFF TGTGCCAGCAGTCAAGACAGAGCAACTAATGAAAAACTGTTTTTT
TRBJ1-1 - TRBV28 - CASSYRGPNGAFF TGTGCCAGCAGTTACCGAGGCCCAAACGGCGCTTTCTTT
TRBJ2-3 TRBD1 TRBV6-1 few CASSASPTGNPDTQYF TGTGCCAGCAGTGCCTCCCCGACAGGGAATCCAGATACGCAGTATTTT
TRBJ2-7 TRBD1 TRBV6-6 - CASSYLGQNYEQYF TGTGCCAGCAGTTACTTGGGACAGAACTACGAGCAGTACTTC
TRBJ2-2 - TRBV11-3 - CASSPQKNTGELFF TGTGCCAGCAGCCCCCAAAAAAACACCGGGGAGCTGTTTTTT
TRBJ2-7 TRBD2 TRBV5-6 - CASNPGLAGPYEQYF TGTGCCAGCAACCCGGGACTAGCGGGACCCTACGAGCAGTACTTC
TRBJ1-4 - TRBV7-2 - CASSLYVGRGEKLFF TGTGCCAGCAGCTTGTATGTCGGCAGAGGCGAAAAACTGTTTTTT
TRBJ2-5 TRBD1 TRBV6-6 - CTSSYPTGAGETQYF TGTACCAGCAGTTACCCGACAGGGGCGGGAGAGACCCAGTACTTC
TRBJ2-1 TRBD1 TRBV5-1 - CASSTDRGGVYNEQFF TGCGCCAGCAGCACCGACAGGGGAGGAGTATACAATGAGCAGTTCTTC
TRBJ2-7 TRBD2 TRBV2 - CASSERRGGVYEQYF TGTGCCAGCAGTGAAAGGCGGGGGGGGGTATACGAGCAGTACTTC
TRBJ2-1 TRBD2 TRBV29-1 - CSVEDRGGSSYNEQFF TGCAGCGTTGAAGATCGGGGCGGGAGCTCCTACAATGAGCAGTTCTTC
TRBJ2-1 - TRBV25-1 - CASSEDGINNEQFF TGTGCCAGCAGTGAGGACGGGATAAACAATGAGCAGTTCTTC
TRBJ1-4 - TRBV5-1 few CASKLEELGRLAF TGCGCCAGCAAACTTGAGGAACTTGGACGATTGGCATTT
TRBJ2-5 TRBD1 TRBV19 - CASSRWGTGNQETQYF TGTGCCAGTAGTAGGTGGGGGACAGGGAACCAAGAGACCCAGTACTTC
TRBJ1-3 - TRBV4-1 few CASSQIPGTTPSGNTIYF TGCGCCAGCAGCCAAATTCCCGGGACAACTCCCTCTGGAAACACCATATATTTT
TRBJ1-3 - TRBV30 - CAWSLGGNSGNTIYF TGTGCCTGGAGCCTGGGGGGTAACTCTGGAAACACCATATATTTT
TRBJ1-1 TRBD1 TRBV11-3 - CASSPQTGGTEAFF TGTGCCAGCAGCCCACAGACAGGGGGGACTGAAGCTTTCTTT
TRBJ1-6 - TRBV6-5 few CASSLVQNSPLHF TGTGCCAGCAGTCTCGTCCAGAATTCACCCCTCCACTTT
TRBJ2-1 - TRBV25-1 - CASSEYSTRLRNEQFF TGTGCCAGCAGTGAATACTCGACTCGGTTAAGGAATGAGCAGTTCTTC
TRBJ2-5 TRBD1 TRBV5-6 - CASSSYTTGVGETQYF TGTGCCAGCAGCTCCTATACGACAGGGGTGGGTGAGACCCAGTACTTC
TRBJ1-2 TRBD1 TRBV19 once CASNLGGDRGSYGYTF TGTGCCAGTAACCTAGGAGGCGACAGGGGGTCCTATGGCTACACCTTC
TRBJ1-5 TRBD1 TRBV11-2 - CASSPDRGNQPQHF TGTGCCAGCAGCCCCGACAGGGGGAATCAGCCCCAGCATTTT
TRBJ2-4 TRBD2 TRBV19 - CASTAGGQLAKNIQYF TGTGCCAGTACCGCGGGGGGCCAATTAGCCAAAAACATTCAGTACTTC